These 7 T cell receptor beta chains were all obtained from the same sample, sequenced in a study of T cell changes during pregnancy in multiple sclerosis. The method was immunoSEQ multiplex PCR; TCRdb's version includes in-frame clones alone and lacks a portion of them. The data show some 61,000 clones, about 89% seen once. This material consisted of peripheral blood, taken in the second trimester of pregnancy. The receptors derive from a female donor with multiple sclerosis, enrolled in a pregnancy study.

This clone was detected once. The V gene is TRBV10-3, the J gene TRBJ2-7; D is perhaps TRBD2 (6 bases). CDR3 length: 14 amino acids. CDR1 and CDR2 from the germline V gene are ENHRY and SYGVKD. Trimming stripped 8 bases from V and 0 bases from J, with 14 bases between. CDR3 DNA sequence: TGTGCCATCGGGGGACTTCATAGCTCCTACGAGCAGTACTTC. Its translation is CAIGGLHSSYEQYF.

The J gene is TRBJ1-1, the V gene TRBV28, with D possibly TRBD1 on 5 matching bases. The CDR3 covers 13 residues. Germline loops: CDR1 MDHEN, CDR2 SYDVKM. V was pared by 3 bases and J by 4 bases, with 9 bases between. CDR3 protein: CASSFSQGTEAFF. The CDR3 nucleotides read TGTGCCAGCAGTTTTTCGCAGGGCACTGAAGCTTTCTTT. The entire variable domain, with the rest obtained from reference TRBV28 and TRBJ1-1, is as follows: DVKVTQSSRYLVKRTGEKVFLECVQDMDHENMFWYRQDPGLGLRLIYFSYDVKMKEKGDIPEGYSVSREKKERFSLILESASTNQTSMYLCASSFSQGTEAFFGQGTRLTVV.

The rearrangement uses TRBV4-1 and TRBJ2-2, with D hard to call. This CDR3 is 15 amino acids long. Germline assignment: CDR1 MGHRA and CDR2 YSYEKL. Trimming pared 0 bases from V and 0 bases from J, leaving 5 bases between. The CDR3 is CASSQDRTNTGELFF. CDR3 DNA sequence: TGCGCCAGCAGCCAAGACAGAACGAACACCGGGGAGCTGTTTTTT.

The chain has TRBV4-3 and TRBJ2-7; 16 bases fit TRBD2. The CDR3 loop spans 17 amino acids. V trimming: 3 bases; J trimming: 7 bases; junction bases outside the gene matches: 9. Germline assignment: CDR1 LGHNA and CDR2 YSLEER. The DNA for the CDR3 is TGCGCCAGCAGCCAGAACCTCGGGACTAGCGGGGGGGGAGAGCAGTACTTC. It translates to CASSQNLGTSGGGEQYF.

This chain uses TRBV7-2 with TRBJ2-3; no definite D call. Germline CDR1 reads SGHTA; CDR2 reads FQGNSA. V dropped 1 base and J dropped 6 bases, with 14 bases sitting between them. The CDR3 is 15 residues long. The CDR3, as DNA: TGTGCCAGCAGCTTAGATCGGGTGGGTACGGATACGCAGTATTTT. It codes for CASSLDRVGTDTQYF.

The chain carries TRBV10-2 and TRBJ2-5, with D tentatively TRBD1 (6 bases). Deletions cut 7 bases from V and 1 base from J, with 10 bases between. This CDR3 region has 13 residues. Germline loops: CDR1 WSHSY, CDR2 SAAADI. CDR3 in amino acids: CASMGAGQETQYF. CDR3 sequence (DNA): TGCGCCAGCATGGGGGCCGGCCAAGAGACCCAGTACTTC.

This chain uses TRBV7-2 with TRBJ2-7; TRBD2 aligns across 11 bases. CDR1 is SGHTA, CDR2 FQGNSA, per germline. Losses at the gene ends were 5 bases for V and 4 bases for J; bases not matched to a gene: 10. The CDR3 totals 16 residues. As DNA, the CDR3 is TGTGCCAGCAGCCTCCAGGTAGCGGGGGGGACGTACGAGCAGTACTTC. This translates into CASSLQVAGGTYEQYF.